Below are 32 T cell receptor beta chains sequenced from a single sample in a study of cytomegalovirus exposure and HLA in healthy donors. The PCR had 60 Vbeta and 13 Jbeta primers. The method was immunoSEQ multiplex PCR; TCRdb's version includes in-frame clones alone and lacks a portion of them. This sample has 150,000 to 180,000 clones, with 80% found just once. The sample comprised PBMCs. The receptors were gathered from a man younger than 45 in good health and CMV-seropositive.

The chain uses TRBV5-6 and TRBJ1-5; no clear D. Germline CDR1 and CDR2: SGHDT and YYEEEE. The CDR3 covers 14 residues. Trimming shortened V by 0 bases and J by 13 bases, and 17 bases separated the two germline ends. CDR3 in amino acids: CASSLGVGSSGQHF. The DNA for the CDR3 is TGTGCCAGCAGCTTGGGGGTTGGATCGAGCGGTCAGCATTTT.

The chain combines TRBV28 with TRBJ2-3; 10 positions agree with TRBD2. J gave up 5 bases and V 5 bases, and 7 bases lay outside the gene matches. The germline V gene encodes CDR1 MDHEN and CDR2 SYDVKM. This CDR3 contains 15 residues. The CDR3 nucleotides read TGTGCCAGCAGTGCAGAACTAGCGGGAAGAGATACGCAGTATTTT. This gives the protein CASSAELAGRDTQYF.

The gene calls are TRBV9 and TRBJ2-5; D ambiguous. The V gene's germline CDR1 is SGDLS and CDR2 YYNGEE. The CDR3 covers 14 residues. V was shortened by 0 bases and J by 5 bases, with 11 bases between the two germline ends. CDR3: CASSVAASRETQYF. The CDR3 region has the DNA TGTGCCAGCAGCGTAGCCGCCTCGAGGGAGACCCAGTACTTC. Full variable domain (outside the CDR3, taken from reference TRBV9 and TRBJ2-5): DSGVTQTPKHLITATGQRVTLRCSPRSGDLSVYWYQQSLDQGLQFLIQYYNGEERAKGNILERFSAQQFPDLHSELNLSSLELGDSALYFCASSVAASRETQYFGPGTRLLVL.

The genes are TRBV29-1 and TRBJ1-2; TRBD1 is a possible D gene (6 bases). The V end lost 5 bases, the J end lost 1 base, and 11 bases lay between the germline ends. Germline assignment: CDR1 SQVTM and CDR2 ANQGSEA. The length of the CDR3 is 13 residues. The CDR3, as DNA: TGCAGCGTTACGACAGGCGATAACTATGGCTACACCTTC. Translating gives CSVTTGDNYGYTF.

This sequence joins TRBV7-9 and TRBJ2-5; TRBD1 is a possible D gene (6 bases). The DNA end lines up better with TRBJ2-7; the J call may be wrong. Germline CDR1 and CDR2: SEHNR and FQNEAQ (reference sequence). The CDR3 spans 14 residues. The CDR3 region is CASSLGGLRDEQYF. The CDR3 DNA reads TGTGCCAGCAGCTTAGGGGGGCTGAGGGACGAGCAGTACTTC.

The V and J genes are TRBV29-1 and TRBJ2-7; D gene uncertain. Germline V gives CDR1 SQVTM, CDR2 ANQGSEA. V was clipped by 1 base and J by 3 bases, with 4 bases between them. CDR3 length equals 11 residues. The CDR3 DNA reads TGCAGCGTTGAAGGCAGCTACGAGCAGTACTTC. This gives the protein CSVEGSYEQYF.

The count of this clone is one. The DNA of the CDR3 is TGTGCCAGCACCGGCGGTGTCGGGGAGCTGTTTTTT. Encoded protein: CASTGGVGELFF. V gene TRBV25-1 combines with J gene TRBJ2-2; D gene unclear. CDR3 size: 12 residues. Trimming shortened V by 7 bases and J by 7 bases, and 10 bases separated the two germline ends. Per germline, CDR1 MGHDK and CDR2 SYGVNS. Full variable domain (missing parts from reference TRBV25-1 and TRBJ2-2): EADIYQTPRYLVIGTGKKITLECSQTMGHDKMYWYQQDPGMELHLIHYSYGVNSTEKGDLSSESTVSRIRTEHFPLTLESARPSHTSQYLCASTGGVGELFFGEGSRLTVL.

This chain's CDR3 is CASSPVSGRYSTDTQYF. In DNA, the CDR3 is TGTGCCAGCAGCCCCGTTAGCGGGAGGTATAGCACAGATACGCAGTATTTT. V gene TRBV7-6 combines with J gene TRBJ2-3; 10 bases are shared with TRBD2. Germline V gene data show CDR1 as SGHVS and CDR2 as FNYEAQ. V lost 5 bases to trimming and J lost 0 bases; unmatched junction nucleotides: 8. This CDR3 has 17 amino acids.

This chain connects TRBV19 to TRBJ1-2; 9 bases match TRBD1. Germline V gene data show CDR1 as LNHDA and CDR2 as SQIVND (reference sequence). Trimming at V came to 0 bases and at J to 6 bases, leaving 11 bases not matched to a gene. The CDR3 length is 17 residues. CDR3 sequence reads: CASSIDQGTGMVDGYTF. CDR3 in DNA: TGTGCCAGTAGTATAGACCAGGGGACAGGGATGGTGGATGGCTACACCTTC. Full variable domain (outside the CDR3, taken from reference TRBV19 and TRBJ1-2): DGGITQSPKYLFRKEGQNVTLSCEQNLNHDAMYWYRQDPGQGLRLIYYSQIVNDFQKGDIAEGYSVSREKKESFPLTVTSAQKNPTAFYLCASSIDQGTGMVDGYTFGSGTRLTVV.

This chain links TRBV6-6 with TRBJ1-1; D possibly corresponds to TRBD1 (5 bases). This CDR3 region has 14 residues. V was shortened by 2 bases and J by 4 bases, with 11 bases between the two germline ends. Looked up from germline, CDR1 is MNHNY and CDR2 is SVGAGI (reference sequence). In nucleotides, the CDR3 is TGTGCCAGCAGTTACAACCAGGGTTCCACTGAAGCTTTCTTT. Its translation: CASSYNQGSTEAFF.

The gene calls are TRBV6-5 and TRBJ1-1, with D unclear. Germline V gene sequence: CDR1 MNHEY, CDR2 SVGAGI. The CDR3 contains 14 residues. V shed 6 bases and J shed 4 bases, with 15 bases lying between them. CDR3 region: CASRLGPTSTEAFF. CDR3 DNA: TGTGCCAGCAGACTAGGCCCCACGAGCACTGAAGCTTTCTTT.

The chain recombines TRBV2 with TRBJ2-1, with 9 nucleotides matching TRBD2. This CDR3 has 16 amino acids. After removal of 4 bases from V and 6 bases from J, the junction contained 10 bases not matched to a gene. Germline V gene data show CDR1 as SNHLY and CDR2 as FYNNEI. The CDR3 bases are TGTGCCAGCAGTGCCGGCAGGCTAGCGGGATTCAATGAGCAGTTCTTC. This translates into CASSAGRLAGFNEQFF.

This clone was counted a single time. Other nucleotide sequences from this sample produce the same CDR3. The rearrangement uses TRBV29-1 and TRBJ1-1; D may be TRBD1 (6 bases). Trimming removed 3 bases at V and 1 base at J, with 6 bases between. The CDR3 covers 12 residues. CDR1 and CDR2 from the germline V gene are SQVTM and ANQGSEA. Here the CDR3 DNA reads TGCAGCGTTGACAGGGGGAACACTGAAGCTTTCTTT. This encodes CSVDRGNTEAFF.

The chain carries TRBV30 and TRBJ1-6; weak D call: TRBD1 (5 bases). The germline V gene has CDR1 GTSNPN and CDR2 SVGIG (reference sequence). The CDR3 is 14 residues long. Trimming stripped 0 bases from V and 5 bases from J, with 8 bases between. CDR3 nucleotide sequence: TGTGCCTGGAGTGTACGACAGAATAATTCACCCCTCCACTTT. Translation gives CAWSVRQNNSPLHF.

As regards this clone: Other DNA sequences in this specimen translate into the identical CDR3. The V gene is TRBV5-4, the J gene TRBJ2-3; D unresolved. Germline V gene sequence: CDR1 SGHNT, CDR2 YYREEE (reference sequence). The CDR3 length is 12 residues. V was shortened by 0 bases and J by 6 bases, with 5 bases between the two germline ends. Here the CDR3 reads CASSLGEDTQYF. The CDR3 bases are TGTGCCAGCAGCTTGGGTGAGGATACGCAGTATTTT.

The J gene is TRBJ2-3, the V gene TRBV7-6; the D gene is possibly TRBD2 (6 bases). This CDR3 has 14 amino acids. Deletions cut 5 bases from V and 3 bases from J, with 12 bases between. Germline-derived CDR1 and CDR2 are SGHVS and FNYEAQ. The CDR3 spells CASSLNLATDTQYF. As DNA, the CDR3 is TGTGCCAGCAGCCTCAACCTAGCGACAGATACGCAGTATTTT. The full variable domain, rest sourced from reference TRBV7-6 and TRBJ2-3, is GAGVSQSPRYKVTKRGQDVALRCDPISGHVSLYWYRQALGQGPEFLTYFNYEAQQDKSGLPNDRFSAERPEGSISTLTIQRTEQRDSAMYRCASSLNLATDTQYFGPGTRLTVL.

In DNA, the CDR3 is TGTGCCAGCAGAAGGAGGACTAGCTGGGGGGAGCTGTTTTTT. Encoded protein: CASRRRTSWGELFF. V and J are TRBV27 and TRBJ2-2; 8 bases are a match to TRBD2. J lost 8 bases, V lost 6 bases, and 8 bases had no gene match. CDR1 is MNHEY and CDR2 is SMNVEV in the germline V gene (reference sequence). This CDR3 has 14 amino acids.

The chain joins TRBV6-6 to TRBJ1-1; 7 nucleotides align to TRBD1. The CDR3 consists of 14 residues. CDR1 MNHNY and CDR2 SVGAGI come from the germline V gene (reference sequence). V shed 6 bases and J 4 bases; nucleotides not matched to a gene: 8. In DNA form, the CDR3 reads TGTGCCAGCAGCAACCGGGACAGTACCACTGAAGCTTTCTTT. Protein: CASSNRDSTTEAFF.

The chain recombines TRBV27 with TRBJ2-1, with 10 bases matching TRBD2. Germline V gene sequence: CDR1 MNHEY, CDR2 SMNVEV (reference sequence). V was clipped by 3 bases and J by 6 bases; unmatched bases: 8. The CDR3 is 16 amino acids. DNA for the CDR3: TGTGCCAGCAGTTTCTTGGCTAGCGGGAGACGCAATGAGCAGTTCTTC. Encoded protein: CASSFLASGRRNEQFF.

The chain recombines TRBV7-9 with TRBJ1-1, with 10 positions matching TRBD1. From germline, CDR1 is SEHNR and CDR2 FQNEAQ (reference sequence). V was pared by 5 bases and J by 3 bases, with 15 bases of the junction left unmatched. The CDR3 has 18 amino acids. The CDR3: CASSPRDRGVVGDTEAFF. The CDR3 bases are TGTGCCAGCAGCCCCCGGGACAGGGGTGTTGTAGGGGACACTGAAGCTTTCTTT.

This chain joins TRBV28 and TRBJ2-2, with 9 bases aligning to TRBD2. Germline V gives CDR1 MDHEN, CDR2 SYDVKM. Unmatched junction bases numbered 10, after V lost 11 bases and J lost 6 bases. The CDR3 has 14 amino acids. The CDR3 nucleotides are TGTGCCTCTCGGGGTAGCGGGAGAGCCGGGGAGCTGTTTTTT. As protein: CASRGSGRAGELFF.

The V call is TRBV6-6, the J call TRBJ2-7; TRBD1 aligns across 11 bases. The CDR3 is made up of 14 amino acids. V lost 5 bases to trimming and J lost 3 bases; unmatched junction nucleotides: 3. In germline, CDR1 is MNHNY, CDR2 SVGAGI (reference sequence). For the CDR3, the DNA is TGTGCCAGCAGTACCGGGACAGGGGGCTACGAGCAGTACTTC. It translates to CASSTGTGGYEQYF.

The gene calls are TRBV5-1 and TRBJ2-1, with 10 bases aligning to TRBD2. Germline CDR1 reads SGHRS; CDR2 reads YFSETQ. This CDR3 contains 14 residues. V gave up 7 bases and J gave up 8 bases; unmatched junction bases: 9. CDR3: CASSGTSVVHEQFF. CDR3 nucleotides: TGCGCCAGCTCCGGGACTAGCGTGGTTCATGAGCAGTTCTTC.

This clone has only a few counts. The chain links TRBV20-1 to TRBJ1-1; a possible D gene is TRBD1 (5 bases). Germline V lookup: CDR1 DFQATT, CDR2 SNEGSKA (reference sequence). The CDR3 extends over 10 amino acids. The V gene lost 2 bases and the J gene lost 8 bases, with 6 bases spanning the gap. The CDR3 sequence: CSARRGEAFF. The DNA for the CDR3 is TGCAGTGCTAGACGGGGGGAAGCTTTCTTT.

CDR3 nucleotide sequence: TGTGCCAGCAGCTTCCCGGGACTAGCGGAAGAGACCCAGTACTTC. Residues: CASSFPGLAEETQYF. The chain carries TRBV7-9 and TRBJ2-5; 11 bases are a match to TRBD2. This CDR3 is built from 15 residues. V trimming: 3 bases; J trimming: 3 bases; junction bases outside the gene matches: 3. Per the germline V gene, CDR1 is SEHNR and CDR2 is FQNEAQ (reference sequence).

V and J are TRBV28 and TRBJ2-3, with TRBD2 identical over 13 bases. This CDR3 has 21 amino acids. Per the germline V gene, CDR1 is MDHEN and CDR2 is SYDVKM. V gave up 6 bases and J gave up 0 bases; unmatched junction bases: 18. The CDR3 is CASSLIGGLAGVGTSTDTQYF. As DNA, the CDR3 is TGTGCCAGCAGCCTGATCGGAGGACTAGCGGGAGTTGGTACTAGCACAGATACGCAGTATTTT.

The V gene is TRBV7-8, the J gene TRBJ2-2; TRBD1 matches at 9 bases. V was pared by 6 bases and J by 9 bases, with 8 bases of the junction left unmatched. The V gene's germline CDR1 is SGHVS and CDR2 FQNEAQ. This CDR3 has 14 amino acids. CDR3 residues: CASSIGQGRRELFF. The CDR3 DNA reads TGTGCCAGCAGTATAGGACAGGGGAGGAGGGAGCTGTTTTTT.

V usage is TRBV6-5 and J usage is TRBJ2-3, with 7 nucleotides matching TRBD2. V lost 5 bases, J lost 2 bases, and 1 base stayed unmatched. CDR1 and CDR2 from the germline V gene are MNHEY and SVGAGI. The CDR3 contains 13 residues. CDR3 region: CASSRDYTDTQYF. In DNA, the CDR3 is TGTGCCAGCAGTAGGGACTACACAGATACGCAGTATTTT.

The gene calls are TRBV5-5 and TRBJ1-1; tentative D call: TRBD1 (6 bases). Germline lookup yields CDR1 SGHKS and CDR2 YYEKEE (reference sequence). Trimming took 4 bases from V and 1 from J, leaving 8 bases between them. This CDR3 region has 13 residues. The CDR3 DNA is TGTGCCAGCAGCACACAGGGGAACACTGAAGCTTTCTTT. Amino acid sequence: CASSTQGNTEAFF. Full variable domain (remainder filled in from reference TRBV5-5 and TRBJ1-1): DAGVTQSPTHLIKTRGQQVTLRCSPISGHKSVSWYQQVLGQGPQFIFQYYEKEERGRGNFPDRFSARQFPNYSSELNVNALLLGDSALYLCASSTQGNTEAFFGQGTRLTVV.

The genes are TRBV28 and TRBJ1-1, with D maybe TRBD1 (6 bases). The CDR3 totals 13 residues. V lost 6 bases and J lost 1, with 9 bases in between. Germline V gene sequence: CDR1 MDHEN, CDR2 SYDVKM. CDR3 DNA: TGTGCCAGCAGCTGGACAGAGAACACTGAAGCTTTCTTT. This codes for CASSWTENTEAFF.

The genes are TRBV28 and TRBJ2-7; D perhaps matches TRBD1 (6 bases). The length of the CDR3 is 12 residues. Deletions cut 5 bases from V and 3 bases from J, with 8 bases between. The germline gives CDR1 MDHEN, CDR2 SYDVKM. Here the CDR3 reads CASSPQGYEQYF. In nucleotides, the CDR3 is TGTGCCAGCAGTCCACAGGGCTACGAGCAGTACTTC.

The V call is TRBV7-9, the J call TRBJ2-7; maybe TRBD2 (6 bases). The ends were cut back, 1 base at V and 7 bases at J, with 20 bases in the middle. The germline V gene encodes CDR1 SEHNR and CDR2 FQNEAQ (reference sequence). The CDR3 is made up of 16 amino acids. CDR3 loop: CASSLDPTGDIHEQYF. For the CDR3, the DNA is TGTGCCAGCAGCTTAGACCCGACGGGAGACATCCATGAGCAGTACTTC.